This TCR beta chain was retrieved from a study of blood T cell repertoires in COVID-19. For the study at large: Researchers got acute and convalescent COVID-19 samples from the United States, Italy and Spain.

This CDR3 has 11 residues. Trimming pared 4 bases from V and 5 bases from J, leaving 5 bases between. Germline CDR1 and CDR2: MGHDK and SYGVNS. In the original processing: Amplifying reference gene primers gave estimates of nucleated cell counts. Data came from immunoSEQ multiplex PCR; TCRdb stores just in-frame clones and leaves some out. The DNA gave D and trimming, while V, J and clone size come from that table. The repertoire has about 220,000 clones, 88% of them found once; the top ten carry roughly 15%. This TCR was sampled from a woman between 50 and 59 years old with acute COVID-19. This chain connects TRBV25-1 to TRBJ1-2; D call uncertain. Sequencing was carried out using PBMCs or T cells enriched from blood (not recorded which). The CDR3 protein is CASSAGYGYTF. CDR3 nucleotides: TGTGCCAGCAGTGCCGGGTATGGCTACACCTTC.